This entry features one T cell receptor (beta chain) sequence. Its antigen is unknown. The CDR3 spans 15 residues. Germline CDR1 and CDR2: LNHDA and SQIVND (reference sequence). V shed 6 bases and J shed 1 base, with 13 bases lying between them. In the PCR, 60 Vbeta and 13 Jbeta primers were used. TCRdb's table, derived via immunoSEQ multiplex PCR, lists solely in-frame clones and lacks some. The top ten hold about 4% of the sample, which has approximately 110,000 clones, less than 85% seen once. Though probably carrying unrecorded immune exposures, donors were nominally healthy at sampling. The data were obtained in a study of cytomegalovirus exposure and HLA in healthy donors. Findings of the study overall: Cytomegalovirus association was assigned to more than 150 TCR beta chains. There were several of the most significant clusters that appeared linked to common viral pathogens in a later analysis.

The chain is built from TRBV19 and TRBJ1-5; D gene ambiguous. What was sequenced was PBMCs. The TCR originated in a woman between 40 and 50 years old in good health and CMV-seronegative. CDR3 residues: CASRDVGESNQPQHF. CDR3 DNA sequence: TGTGCCAGTAGAGATGTCGGGGAAAGCAATCAGCCCCAGCATTTT.